The 5 T cell receptor beta chains presented below share a single source sample, sequenced in a study of T cell repertoires and HLA-DP antigens. Sequencing used immunoSEQ multiplex PCR; TCRdb keeps in-frame clones, though not all of them. The sample lists almost 90,000 clones, approximately 89% occurring once. Antigens of these TCRs are unknown. The source material was CD4+ T cells from PBMCs. These receptor sequences come from a man aged 50-59 years in good health and CMV-seronegative.

This clone was recorded once. This chain uses TRBV19 with TRBJ2-7, with a weak D call TRBD1 (6 bases). From germline, CDR1 is LNHDA and CDR2 SQIVND (reference sequence). The ends were cut back, 6 bases at V and 3 bases at J, with 15 bases in the middle. This CDR3 comprises 14 residues. The CDR3 nucleotides are TGTGCCAGTAGGGAACAGGGTTCGGACTACGAGCAGTACTTC. Protein sequence: CASREQGSDYEQYF. Looking up the rest from reference TRBV19 and TRBJ2-7 gives the full variable domain: DGGITQSPKYLFRKEGQNVTLSCEQNLNHDAMYWYRQDPGQGLRLIYYSQIVNDFQKGDIAEGYSVSREKKESFPLTVTSAQKNPTAFYLCASREQGSDYEQYFGPGTRLTVT.

The chain joins TRBV7-9 to TRBJ1-3; no clear D gene. Germline lookup yields CDR1 SEHNR and CDR2 FQNEAQ (reference sequence). This CDR3 comprises 14 residues. The V gene lost 4 bases and the J gene lost 2 bases, with 9 bases spanning the gap. Here the CDR3 reads CASSSTRPGNTIYF. DNA of the CDR3: TGTGCCAGCAGCTCTACACGACCTGGAAACACCATATATTTT.

A remark on this clone: Other DNA sequences in the sample encode the same CDR3. The V and J genes are TRBV5-1 and TRBJ1-4, with 7 bases lining up with TRBD1. In germline, CDR1 is SGHRS, CDR2 YFSETQ. Germline trimming cut 0 bases from V and 4 bases from J; bases unmatched to any gene: 3. The CDR3 loop spans 15 amino acids. The CDR3 spells CASSLAAGGNEKLFF. CDR3 DNA sequence: TGCGCCAGCAGCTTGGCGGCAGGGGGTAATGAAAAACTGTTTTTT.

For the CDR3, the DNA is TGTGCCAGCAGCCCCTTTGGGGCAGGGGGGGAGACCCAGTACTTC. Amino acids: CASSPFGAGGETQYF. The chain uses TRBV7-9 and TRBJ2-5, with D possibly matching TRBD1 (7 bases). CDR1 is SEHNR and CDR2 is FQNEAQ in the germline V gene (reference sequence). Trimming left V 5 bases short and J 5 bases short, with 18 bases between. This CDR3 contains 15 residues.

In this sample, this clone turned up a few times. The chain carries TRBV11-2 and TRBJ1-2; TRBD1 matches at 10 bases. Per the germline V gene, CDR1 is SGHAT and CDR2 is FQNNGV. This CDR3 contains 14 residues. The trim removed 6 bases at V and 6 bases at J, leaving 7 bases unmatched. CDR3 coding DNA: TGTGCCAGCAGACAGACAGGGGGCTCGAATGGCTACACCTTC. This encodes CASRQTGGSNGYTF.